Detailed here is one T cell receptor beta chain. Its antigen is unknown. The sample providers were healthy Caucasian people from Russia, aged roughly 6 to 95. The sample originates from a study of blood T cells in healthy people across ages. Looking at the study overall: Researchers report that template switching captured about one barcoded beta molecule per two T cells.

Through a sample-barcoded 5' primer and a J-beta primer mix, a second PCR was run for roughly 6 to 11 cycles. TCRdb fed the 5' RACE reads into MiXCR, producing one record per CDR3 protein. The sample contains more than 800,000 distinct CDR3 sequences, 35% to 50% of which appear only once. V dropped 4 bases and J dropped 7 bases, with 20 bases sitting between them. Germline assignment: CDR1 MNHEY and CDR2 SMNVEV (reference sequence). CDR3 length equals 15 residues. Overall study findings and caveats: Diversity estimates drawn from one million T cells were deemed underestimates. As age increased, TCR beta diversity per million T cells fell in a roughly linear fashion.

This TCR was sampled from an older woman in good health. The chain is built from TRBV27 and TRBJ2-7; tentative D call: TRBD2 (5 bases). Sequencing was done on a sample of blood. CDR3 in DNA: TGTGCCAGCAGTTCGGATTATGAACTAGGAAATGAGCAGTACTTC. Translating gives CASSSDYELGNEQYF.